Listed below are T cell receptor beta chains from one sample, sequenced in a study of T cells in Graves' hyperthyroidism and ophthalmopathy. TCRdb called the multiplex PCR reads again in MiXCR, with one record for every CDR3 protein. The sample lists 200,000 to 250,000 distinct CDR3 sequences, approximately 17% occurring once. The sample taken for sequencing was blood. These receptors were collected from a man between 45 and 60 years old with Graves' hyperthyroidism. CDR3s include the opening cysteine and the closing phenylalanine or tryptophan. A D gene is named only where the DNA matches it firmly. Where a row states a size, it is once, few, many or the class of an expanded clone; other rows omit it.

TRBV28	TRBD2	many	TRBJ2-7	TGTGCCAGCAGTTCCGTGCTTGGCGGGAGGTCCTACGAGCAGTACTTC	CASSSVLGGRSYEQYF
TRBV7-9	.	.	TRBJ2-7	TGTGCCAGCAGCTCACCGGGACAAAGGTCCTGCGAGCAGTACTTC	CASSSPGQRSCEQYF
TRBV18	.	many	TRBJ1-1	TGTGCCAGCTCACCACCGGGCCGGGATCGGACCACTGAAGCTTTCTTT	CASSPPGRDRTTEAFF
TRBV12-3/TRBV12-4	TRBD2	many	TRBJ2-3	TGTGCCAGCAGTAAAAGACTAGCGGGAGGGCCAAGTGCGCAGTATTTT	CASSKRLAGGPSAQYF
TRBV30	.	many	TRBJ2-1	TGTGCCTGGGGGGGACAATACAATGAGCAGTTCTTC	CAWGGQYNEQFF
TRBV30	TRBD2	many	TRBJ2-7	TGTGCCTGGAGAGAGTGGGGGGGAAGCTCCTACGAGCAGTACTTC	CAWREWGGSSYEQYF
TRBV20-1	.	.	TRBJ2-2	TGCAGTGCTAGAAACAGACTAACCACCGGGGAGCTGTTTTTT	CSARNRLTTGELFF
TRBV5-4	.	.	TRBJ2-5	TGTGCCAGCAGCCCGAGGCCGGGCCAGGGGGAGACCCAGTACTTC	CASSPRPGQGETQYF
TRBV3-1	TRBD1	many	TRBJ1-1	TGTGCCAGCAGCAGGACAGGGGCAACTGAAGCTTTCTTT	CASSRTGATEAFF
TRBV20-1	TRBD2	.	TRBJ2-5	TGCAGTGCTAGGGATAGCGGGGGGGAGACCCAGTACTTC	CSARDSGGETQYF
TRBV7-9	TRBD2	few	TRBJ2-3	TGTATGTCATGCGGGAGTTTCACAGATACGCAGTATTTT	CMSCGSFTDTQYF
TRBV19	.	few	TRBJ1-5	TGTGCCAGTAGGGTTGCTCCAACAGGTAGCAATCAGCCCCAGCATTTT	CASRVAPTGSNQPQHF
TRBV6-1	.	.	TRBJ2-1	TGTGCCAGCAGTGAAGGTCCTACCTCCTACAATGAGCAGTTCTTC	CASSEGPTSYNEQFF
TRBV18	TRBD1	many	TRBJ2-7	TGTGCCAGCTCACGAGAGACAGGGGGGAGGGAGCAGTACTTC	CASSRETGGREQYF
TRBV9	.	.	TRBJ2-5	TGTGCCAGCAGCCCGGCCTCCCAAGAGACCCAGTACTTC	CASSPASQETQYF
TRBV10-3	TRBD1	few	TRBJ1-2	TGTGCCATCAACCGGGACAGGGTGAATGGCTACACCTTC	CAINRDRVNGYTF
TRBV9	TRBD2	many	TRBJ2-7	TGTGCCAGCAGCGTAGGACTAGCGGGGGTCTACGAGCAGTACTTC	CASSVGLAGVYEQYF
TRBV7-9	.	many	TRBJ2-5	TGTGCCAGCAGCCCAGGAGGAGGCCAGTACTTC	CASSPGGGQYF
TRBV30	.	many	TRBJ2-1	TGTGCCTGGAGTCGTCATCGGAATGAGCAGTTCTTC	CAWSRHRNEQFF
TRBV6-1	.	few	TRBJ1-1	TGTGCCAGCAGTGAAGCCGGAGTGATAGCTGAAGCTTTCTTT	CASSEAGVIAEAFF
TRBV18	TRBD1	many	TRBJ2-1	TGTGCCAGCTCACCCCCGGGACAGGCATACAATGAGCAGTTCTTC	CASSPPGQAYNEQFF
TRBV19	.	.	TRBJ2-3	TGTGCCAGTAGTACCGTCGCGGAAAGCACAGATACGCAGTATTTT	CASSTVAESTDTQYF
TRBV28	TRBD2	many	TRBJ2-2	TGTGCCAGCCCCCGTCTAGCGGCTAATGGGGTCAACACCGGGGAGCTGTTTTTT	CASPRLAANGVNTGELFF
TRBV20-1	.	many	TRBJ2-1	TGCAGTGCTAGATTGAGGGGGGGTGAGCAGTTCTTC	CSARLRGGEQFF
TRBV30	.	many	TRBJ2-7	TGTGCCTGGAGTGTAGCGATCTCTGAGCAGTACTTC	CAWSVAISEQYF
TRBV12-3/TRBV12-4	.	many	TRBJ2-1	TGTGCCAGCAGTTTAGACCAAGGGGTAAGAAAGATGGGTGAGCAGTTCTTC	CASSLDQGVRKMGEQFF
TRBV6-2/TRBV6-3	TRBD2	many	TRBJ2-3	TGTGCCAGCAGTTACACTAGCGGGAGCACAGATACGCAGTATTTT	CASSYTSGSTDTQYF
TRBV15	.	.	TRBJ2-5	TGTGCCACCAGCAGAGTAAAAGAGACCCAGTACTTC	CATSRVKETQYF
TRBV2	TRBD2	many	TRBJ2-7	TGTGCCAGCAGTGTCGGCGGGAGCTTGTCCTACGAGCAGTACTTC	CASSVGGSLSYEQYF
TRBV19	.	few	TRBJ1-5	TGTGCCAGTAGTATGGCAGGGAGGCATCAGCCCCAGCATTTT	CASSMAGRHQPQHF
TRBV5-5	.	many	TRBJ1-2	TGTGCCAGCAGACAATTGGCGGGGGGCTATGGCTACACCTTC	CASRQLAGGYGYTF
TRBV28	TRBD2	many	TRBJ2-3	TGTGCCAGCAGCACCCCACGGGCAACTAGCGGTAGTAGCACAGATACGCAGTATTTT	CASSTPRATSGSSTDTQYF
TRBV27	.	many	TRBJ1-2	TGTGCCAGCAGTCGGACCAGCCATTCCAACTATGGCTACACCTTC	CASSRTSHSNYGYTF
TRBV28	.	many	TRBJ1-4	TGTGCCAGCAGTTTTATGGGACTTACTCGTCGTGGTGAAAAACTGTTTTTT	CASSFMGLTRRGEKLFF
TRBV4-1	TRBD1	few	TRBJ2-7	TGCGCCAGCAGCCAAGGCCAAACCGGGACAGGGCCCTTCTACGAGCAGTACTTC	CASSQGQTGTGPFYEQYF
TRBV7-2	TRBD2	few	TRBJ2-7	TGTGCCAGCAGCTTAATCCCTACTACTAGCGGGATGGGGGGGGGGTCCTACGAGCAGTACTTC	CASSLIPTTSGMGGGSYEQYF
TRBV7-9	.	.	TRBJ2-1	TGTGCCAGCAGCACCGCGACTGACAATGAGCAGTTCTTC	CASSTATDNEQFF
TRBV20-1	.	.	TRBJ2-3	TGCAGTGCTGGCGGGGGCACAGATACGCAGTATTTT	CSAGGGTDTQYF
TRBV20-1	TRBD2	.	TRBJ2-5	TGCAGTGCCCGACCTGAGACTAGCGGGGGGGAGACCCAGTACTTC	CSARPETSGGETQYF
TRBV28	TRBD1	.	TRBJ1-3	TGTGCCAGCAGTTTATTACCGGGACAGGGTGACACCATATATTTT	CASSLLPGQGDTIYF
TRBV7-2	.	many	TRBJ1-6	TGTGCCAGCAGCTTATCATCAGGGGTTAATTCACCCCTCCACTTT	CASSLSSGVNSPLHF
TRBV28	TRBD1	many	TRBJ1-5	TGTGCCAGCAGTCCGGGACAGGGTTATAGCAATCAGCCCCAGCATTTT	CASSPGQGYSNQPQHF
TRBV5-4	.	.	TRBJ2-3	TGTGCCAGCAGCCCCCTCCCCACAGATACGCAGTATTTT	CASSPLPTDTQYF
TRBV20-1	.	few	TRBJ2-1	TGCAGTGTAACGTTTGCGCGGGAAGGGAACAATGAGCAGTTCTTC	CSVTFAREGNNEQFF
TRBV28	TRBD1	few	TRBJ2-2	TGTGCCAGCTCCGCCGGGACAGGGACCGGGGAGCTGTTTTTT	CASSAGTGTGELFF
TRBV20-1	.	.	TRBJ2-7	TGCAGTGCTCGGGAGAGGGGGCACGAGCAGTACTTC	CSARERGHEQYF
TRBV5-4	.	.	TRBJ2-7	TGTGCCAGCAGCGACCGGTACGAGCAGTACTTC	CASSDRYEQYF
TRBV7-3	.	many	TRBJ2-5	TGTGCCAGCAGCCCGCTTCAAGAGACCCAGTACTTC	CASSPLQETQYF
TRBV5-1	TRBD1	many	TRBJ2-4	TGCGCCAGCAGCTCGGGACAGGGGTTGGACATTCAGTACTTC	CASSSGQGLDIQYF
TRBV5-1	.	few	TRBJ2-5	TGCGCCAGCAGCTTGGGGCAGCTAAAAGAGACCCAGTACTTC	CASSLGQLKETQYF
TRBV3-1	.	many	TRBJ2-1	TGTGCCAGCAGCCAAGGCAATGAGCAGTTCTTC	CASSQGNEQFF
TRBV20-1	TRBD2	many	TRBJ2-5	TGCAGTGCTCGTCGGCGGGAGCTGGAGACCCAGTACTTC	CSARRRELETQYF
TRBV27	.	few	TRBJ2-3	TGTGCCAGCAGTGGTGGTTCCACCGGCACAGATACGCAGTATTTT	CASSGGSTGTDTQYF
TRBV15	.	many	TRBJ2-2	TGTGCCACCAGCAGAGATTTGGGGAACACCGGGGAGCTGTTTTTT	CATSRDLGNTGELFF